This T cell receptor beta chain is drawn from a study of blood T cells in healthy people across ages. Primed by a sample-barcoded 5' primer and a J-beta primer mix, a second PCR proceeded for about 6 to 12 cycles. MiXCR, run by TCRdb on the 5' RACE reads, gives a single entry per CDR3 protein. The sample has roughly 700,000 distinct CDR3 sequences, approximately 25% seen once. Study-wide results and limits: Diversity estimates from one million T cells were considered underestimates.

This clonotype was seen a handful of times. No antigen is known for it. The junction had 11 bases not matched to a gene; V was cut back by 8 bases and J by 7 bases. Looked up from germline, CDR1 is DFQATT and CDR2 is SNEGSKA (reference sequence). The length of the CDR3 is 15 residues. This sample also belongs to another study, concerning T cells of mothers and their children. This second study notes: Thymic selection, a shaping force on TCR recombination output, acts similarly in related and unrelated pairs.

The material sequenced was blood. The chain has TRBV20-1 and TRBJ2-1; 13 bases align to TRBD2. The TCR was taken from a boy aged 10-17 years in good health. The CDR3 nucleotides are TGCAGTACACCCCCACTAGCGGGAGGGCCTAATGAGCAGTTCTTC. Translation: CSTPPLAGGPNEQFF.